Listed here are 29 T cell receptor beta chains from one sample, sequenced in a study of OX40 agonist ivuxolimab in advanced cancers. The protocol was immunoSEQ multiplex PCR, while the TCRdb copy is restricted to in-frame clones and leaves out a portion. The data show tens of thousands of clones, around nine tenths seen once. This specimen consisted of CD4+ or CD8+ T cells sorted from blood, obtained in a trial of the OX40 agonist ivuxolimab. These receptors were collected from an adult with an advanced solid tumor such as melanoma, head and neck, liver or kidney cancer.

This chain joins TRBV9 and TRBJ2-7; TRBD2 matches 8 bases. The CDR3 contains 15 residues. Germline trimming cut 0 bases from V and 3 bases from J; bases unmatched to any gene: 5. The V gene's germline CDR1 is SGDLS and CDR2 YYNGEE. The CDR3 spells CASSVAAGARYEQYF. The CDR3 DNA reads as TGTGCCAGCAGCGTAGCAGCGGGAGCTCGCTACGAGCAGTACTTC.

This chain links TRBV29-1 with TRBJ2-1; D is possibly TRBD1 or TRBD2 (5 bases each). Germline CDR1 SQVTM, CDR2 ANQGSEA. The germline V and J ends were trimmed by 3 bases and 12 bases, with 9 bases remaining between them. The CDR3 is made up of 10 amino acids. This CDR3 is CSVDSGGQFF. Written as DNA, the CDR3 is TGCAGCGTTGATTCTGGGGGGCAGTTCTTC.

As DNA, the CDR3 is TGTGCCAGCAGCCAGGAGACCGGGACAGCTTCTACAGATACGCAGTATTTT. Its translation: CASSQETGTASTDTQYF. V is TRBV4-2 and J is TRBJ2-3, with 7 bases that match TRBD1. CDR1 and CDR2 (germline): LGHNA, YNFKEQ. The V gene end was trimmed by 3 bases and the J gene end by 3 bases; junction bases not matched to a gene: 12. The CDR3 is 17 amino acids.

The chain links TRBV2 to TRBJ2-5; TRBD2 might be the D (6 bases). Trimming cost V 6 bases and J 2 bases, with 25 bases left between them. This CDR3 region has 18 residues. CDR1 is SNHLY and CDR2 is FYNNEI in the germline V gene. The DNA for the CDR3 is TGTGCCAGCAGGTTTCTAGCGCCCCCCCGTCCCCTGCAAGAGACCCAGTACTTC. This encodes CASRFLAPPRPLQETQYF.

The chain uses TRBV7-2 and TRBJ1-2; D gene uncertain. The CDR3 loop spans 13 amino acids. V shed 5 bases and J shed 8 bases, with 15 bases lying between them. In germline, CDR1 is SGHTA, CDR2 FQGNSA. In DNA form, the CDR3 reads TGTGCCAGCAGCGCGATTGAACTAAGGGGCTACACCTTC. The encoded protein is CASSAIELRGYTF.

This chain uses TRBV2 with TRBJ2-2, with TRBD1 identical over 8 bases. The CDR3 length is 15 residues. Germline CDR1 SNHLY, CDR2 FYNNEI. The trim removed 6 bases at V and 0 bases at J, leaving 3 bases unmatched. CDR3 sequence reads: CASSRDRTNTGELFF. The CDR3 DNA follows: TGTGCCAGCAGCCGGGACAGGACGAACACCGGGGAGCTGTTTTTT.

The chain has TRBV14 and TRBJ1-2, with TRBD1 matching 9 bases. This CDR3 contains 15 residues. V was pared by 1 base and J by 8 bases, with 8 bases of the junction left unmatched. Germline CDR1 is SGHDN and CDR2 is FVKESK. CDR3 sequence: CASSQALGQGNGYTF. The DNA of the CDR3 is TGTGCCAGCAGCCAAGCCCTGGGACAGGGTAACGGCTACACCTTC.

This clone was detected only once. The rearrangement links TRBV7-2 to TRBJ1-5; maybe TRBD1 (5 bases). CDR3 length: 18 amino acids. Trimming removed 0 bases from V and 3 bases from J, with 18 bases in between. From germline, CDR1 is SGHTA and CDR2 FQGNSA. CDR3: CASSLAYTTANPNQPQHF. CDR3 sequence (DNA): TGTGCCAGCAGCTTAGCTTATACGACAGCCAACCCCAATCAGCCCCAGCATTTT.

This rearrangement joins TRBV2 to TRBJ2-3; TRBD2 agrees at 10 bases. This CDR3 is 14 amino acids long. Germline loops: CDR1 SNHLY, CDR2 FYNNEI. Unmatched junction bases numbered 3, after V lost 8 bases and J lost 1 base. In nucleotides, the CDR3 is TGTGCCAGCGGTGGGACTAGCGGCACAGATACGCAGTATTTT. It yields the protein CASGGTSGTDTQYF.

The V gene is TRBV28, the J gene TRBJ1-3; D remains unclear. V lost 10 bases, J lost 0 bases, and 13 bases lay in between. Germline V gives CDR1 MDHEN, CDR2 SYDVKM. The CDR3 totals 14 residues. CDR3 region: CATQDSSSGNTIYF. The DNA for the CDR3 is TGTGCCACCCAAGACTCTAGCTCTGGAAACACCATATATTTT.

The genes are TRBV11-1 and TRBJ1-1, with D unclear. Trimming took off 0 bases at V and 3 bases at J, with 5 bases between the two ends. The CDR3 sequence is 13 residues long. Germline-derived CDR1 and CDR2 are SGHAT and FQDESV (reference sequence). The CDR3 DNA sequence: TGTGCCAGCAGCTTAGCCCTCTACACTGAAGCTTTCTTT. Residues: CASSLALYTEAFF.

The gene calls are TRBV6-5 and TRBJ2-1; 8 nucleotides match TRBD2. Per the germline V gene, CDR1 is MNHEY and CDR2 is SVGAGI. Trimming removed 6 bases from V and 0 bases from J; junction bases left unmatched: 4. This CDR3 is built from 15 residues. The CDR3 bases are TGTGCCAGCAGAAAAAGCGGGAGCTCCTACAATGAGCAGTTCTTC. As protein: CASRKSGSSYNEQFF.

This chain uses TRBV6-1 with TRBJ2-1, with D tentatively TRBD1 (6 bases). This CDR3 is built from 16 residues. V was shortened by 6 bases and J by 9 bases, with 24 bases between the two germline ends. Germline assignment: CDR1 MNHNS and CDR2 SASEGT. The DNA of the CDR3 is TGTGCCAGCAGCGAAAAACGGACCCTCTGGGACACTGAGCAGTTCTTC. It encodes CASSEKRTLWDTEQFF.

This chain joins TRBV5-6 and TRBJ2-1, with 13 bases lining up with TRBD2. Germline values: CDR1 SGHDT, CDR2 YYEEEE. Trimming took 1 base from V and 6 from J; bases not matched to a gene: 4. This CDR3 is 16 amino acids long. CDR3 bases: TGTGCCAGCAGCTTGACCGGGACTAGCGGGATCAATGAGCAGTTCTTC. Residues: CASSLTGTSGINEQFF.

In nucleotides, the CDR3 is TGTGCCAGCAGCCGCGACCAGAACACCGGGGAGCTGTTTTTT. Translating gives CASSRDQNTGELFF. V and J are TRBV7-3 and TRBJ2-2; D remains ambiguous. Germline values: CDR1 SGHTA, CDR2 FQGTGA. The CDR3 spans 14 residues. Trimming shortened V by 5 bases and J by 1 base, and 8 bases separated the two germline ends.

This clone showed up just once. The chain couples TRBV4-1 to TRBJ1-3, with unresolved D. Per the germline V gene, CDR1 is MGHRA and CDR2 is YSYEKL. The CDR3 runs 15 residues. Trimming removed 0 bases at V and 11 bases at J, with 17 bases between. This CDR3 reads CASSQDQYFRSAIYF. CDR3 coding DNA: TGCGCCAGCAGCCAAGATCAATATTTTAGGAGCGCCATATATTTT.

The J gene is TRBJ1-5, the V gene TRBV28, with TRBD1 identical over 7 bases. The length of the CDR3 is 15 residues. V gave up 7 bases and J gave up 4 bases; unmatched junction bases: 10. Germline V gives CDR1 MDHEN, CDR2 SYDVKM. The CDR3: CASKLGGTANQPQHF. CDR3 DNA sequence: TGTGCCAGCAAACTCGGGGGGACAGCGAATCAGCCCCAGCATTTT.

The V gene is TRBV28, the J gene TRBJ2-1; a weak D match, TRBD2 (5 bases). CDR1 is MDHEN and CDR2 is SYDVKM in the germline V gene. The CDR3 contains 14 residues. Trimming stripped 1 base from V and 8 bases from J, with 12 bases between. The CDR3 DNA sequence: TGTGCCAGCAGTTTATACTCGGGGTGGTATGAGCAGTTCTTC. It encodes CASSLYSGWYEQFF. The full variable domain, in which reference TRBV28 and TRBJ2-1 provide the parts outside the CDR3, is DVKVTQSSRYLVKRTGEKVFLECVQDMDHENMFWYRQDPGLGLRLIYFSYDVKMKEKGDIPEGYSVSREKKERFSLILESASTNQTSMYLCASSLYSGWYEQFFGPGTRLTVL.

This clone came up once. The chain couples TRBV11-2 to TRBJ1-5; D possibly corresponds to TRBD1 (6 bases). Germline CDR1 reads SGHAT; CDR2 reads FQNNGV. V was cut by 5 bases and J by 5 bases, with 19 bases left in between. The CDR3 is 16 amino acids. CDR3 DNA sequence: TGTGCCAGCAGCCGCTCGTCGACAGGCCGGGATCAGCCCCAGCATTTT. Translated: CASSRSSTGRDQPQHF.

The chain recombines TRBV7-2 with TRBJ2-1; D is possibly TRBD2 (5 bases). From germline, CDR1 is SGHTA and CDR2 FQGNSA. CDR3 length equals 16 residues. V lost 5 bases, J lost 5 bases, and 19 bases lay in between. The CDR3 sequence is CASSPWAASPHNEQFF. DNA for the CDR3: TGTGCCAGCAGCCCCTGGGCCGCTAGCCCCCACAATGAGCAGTTCTTC.

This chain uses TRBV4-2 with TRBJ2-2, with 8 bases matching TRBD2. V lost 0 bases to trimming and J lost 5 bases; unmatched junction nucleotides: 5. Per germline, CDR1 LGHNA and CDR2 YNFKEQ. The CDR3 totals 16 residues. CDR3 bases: TGTGCCAGCAGCCAAGATTACGGGAGGGAAACCGGGGAGCTGTTTTTT. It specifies CASSQDYGRETGELFF.

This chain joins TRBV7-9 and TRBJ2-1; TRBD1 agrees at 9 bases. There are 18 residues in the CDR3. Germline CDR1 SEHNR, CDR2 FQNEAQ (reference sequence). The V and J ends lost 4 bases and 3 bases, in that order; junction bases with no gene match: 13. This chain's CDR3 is CASSSIWDRVANYNEQFF. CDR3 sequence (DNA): TGTGCCAGCAGCTCTATATGGGACAGGGTAGCGAACTACAATGAGCAGTTCTTC.

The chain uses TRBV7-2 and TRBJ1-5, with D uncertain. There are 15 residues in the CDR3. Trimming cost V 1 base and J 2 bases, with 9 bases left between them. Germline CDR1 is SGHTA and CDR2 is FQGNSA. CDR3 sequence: CASSLEAGGNQPQHF. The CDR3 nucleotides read TGTGCCAGCAGCTTAGAGGCGGGTGGCAATCAGCCCCAGCATTTT.

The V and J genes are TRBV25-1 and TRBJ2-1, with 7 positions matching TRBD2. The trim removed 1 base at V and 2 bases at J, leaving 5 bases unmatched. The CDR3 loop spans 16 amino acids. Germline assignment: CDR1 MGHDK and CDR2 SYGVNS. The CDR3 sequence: CASSELASGTYNEQFF. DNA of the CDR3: TGTGCCAGCAGTGAATTGGCTAGCGGAACCTACAATGAGCAGTTCTTC.

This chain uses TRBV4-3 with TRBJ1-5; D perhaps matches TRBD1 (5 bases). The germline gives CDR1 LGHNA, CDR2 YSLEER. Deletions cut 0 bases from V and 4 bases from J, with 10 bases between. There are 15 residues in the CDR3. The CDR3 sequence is CASSQDKAGNQPQHF. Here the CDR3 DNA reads TGCGCCAGCAGCCAAGATAAGGCAGGGAATCAGCCCCAGCATTTT.

CDR3 bases: TGTGCCAGCAGTGAAAGGACTAGCGCAGATACGCAGTATTTT. It is translated as CASSERTSADTQYF. The chain employs TRBV6-4 and TRBJ2-3; TRBD2 aligns across 9 bases. V lost 3 bases to trimming and J lost 4 bases; unmatched junction nucleotides: 2. The CDR3 has 14 amino acids. Germline CDR1 reads MRHNA; CDR2 reads SNTAGT.

Written as DNA, the CDR3 is TGTGCCAGCAGCCCCCTGCGGGTCAGCTCCTACAATGAGCAGTTCTTC. Its translation is CASSPLRVSSYNEQFF. The chain combines TRBV11-3 with TRBJ2-1; tentative D call: TRBD2 (5 bases). Germline CDR1 reads SGHNT; CDR2 reads YENEEA. V gave up 5 bases and J gave up 0 bases, with 14 bases separating them. There are 16 residues in the CDR3.

The CDR3 nucleotides read TGTGCCAGCAGCTTAATGGGGAACTCCTACAATGAGCAGTTCTTC. It codes for CASSLMGNSYNEQFF. The V call is TRBV7-2, the J call TRBJ2-1, with unresolved D. Germline assignment: CDR1 SGHTA and CDR2 FQGNSA. The V end was cut by 2 bases, the J end by 0 bases, with 8 bases between. The CDR3 runs to 15 residues.

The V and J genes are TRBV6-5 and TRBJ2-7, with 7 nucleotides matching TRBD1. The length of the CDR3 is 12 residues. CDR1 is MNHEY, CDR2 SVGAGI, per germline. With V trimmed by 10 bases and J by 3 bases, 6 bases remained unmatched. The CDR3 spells CAIIGQVYEQYF. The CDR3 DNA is TGTGCCATTATCGGACAGGTCTACGAGCAGTACTTC.